A selection of T cell receptor beta chains follows, all from one sample in a study of cytomegalovirus exposure and HLA in healthy donors. The data were produced by immunoSEQ multiplex PCR, yet TCRdb's version contains in-frame clones alone and is incomplete. The table has about 110,000 clones, around three quarters seen once. The source material was PBMCs. Receptor source: a woman between 50 and 59 years old in good health and CMV-seropositive. The conserved cysteine and the conserved F or W are not part of the CDR3 here. Only part of the rows carry a size: once, few, many, or a class if the clone is expanded.

CDR3aa,v_gene,j_gene,abundance
ASSLLGQGAGEQY,TRBV13,TRBJ2-7,-
ASSMGGKSSYNEQF,TRBV19,TRBJ2-1,-
ASSLRAVLTSGANVLT,TRBV27,TRBJ2-6,-
ASLDRTGPTGELF,TRBV6-1,TRBJ2-2,-
ASSRGTGNTEAF,TRBV5-1,TRBJ1-1,few
ASSWVTGATDTQY,TRBV19,TRBJ2-3,few
ASSDLPLF,TRBV2,TRBJ2-1,-
ATSREKGETQY,TRBV15,TRBJ2-5,-
ASSQEWTSGSYGYEQY,TRBV4-3,TRBJ2-7,-
ASVDRGLTDTQY,TRBV6-1,TRBJ2-3,-
ASNGQGAGATEAF,TRBV6-5,TRBJ1-1,few
ASSQGTGDMDTQY,TRBV7-9,TRBJ2-3,-
ASSALARQETQY,TRBV2,TRBJ2-5,-
ASSDRQGNTIY,TRBV9,TRBJ1-3,-
ASSERGRPEGGLNNEQF,TRBV2,TRBJ2-1,-
ASNPRIRGEQF,TRBV6-5,TRBJ2-1,-
ASSSRGRAGELF,TRBV7-2,TRBJ2-2,-
ASNSGEIGDTQY,TRBV6-5,TRBJ2-3,-
ASSQTRDRVNSGANVLT,TRBV4-2,TRBJ2-6,-
ASSLRLAGYNEQF,TRBV5-1,TRBJ2-1,-
ASSVSGTSASPLH,TRBV11-2,TRBJ1-6,-
ASSARDRRTQPQH,TRBV2,TRBJ1-5,-
ASSSRTGEGNTIY,TRBV9,TRBJ1-3,few
ASSLVSGRATDTQY,TRBV7-9,TRBJ2-3,-
ASSLGGGGLNEQF,TRBV5-1,TRBJ2-1,-
SSSLGQNEQF,TRBV7-9,TRBJ2-1,-
ASSELSRGGNTIY,TRBV2,TRBJ1-3,once
ASSLTSGKETQY,TRBV13,TRBJ2-5,few
ASSLQGASGNTIY,TRBV7-3,TRBJ1-3,once
ASSPPVGPPRGAKNSQY,TRBV18,TRBJ2-4,-
ASSLVPPSGLF,TRBV7-9,TRBJ1-4,-
ASSYSRGASTDTQY,TRBV6-6,TRBJ2-3,-